The TCR beta chain under discussion was sequenced for a study of T-cell memory formation after mild COVID-19. Study at large: The two donors had largely donor-specific TCR clusters.

TCRdb independently ran MiXCR on the 5' RACE reads; one entry per CDR3 protein. The profile covers 90,000 to 120,000 distinct CDR3 sequences, with approximately 15% appearing a single time and about 39% taken by the ten largest. The receptor was derived from a man between 18 and 29 years old who had mild COVID-19 (a few samples of this study predate the infection). Cell type and time point are not known. Sequenced input: PBMCs or a T cell subset sorted from them (not recorded which).

The CDR3 DNA sequence: TGTGCCATCAAAAACGGGCAGGGTAGGGATCAGCCCCAGCATTTT. Amino acid sequence: CAIKNGQGRDQPQHF. The J gene is TRBJ1-5, the V gene TRBV10-3; D perhaps matches TRBD1 (5 bases). The germline V and J ends were trimmed by 7 bases and 5 bases, with 18 bases remaining between them. Germline V gene lookup returns CDR1 ENHRY and CDR2 SYGVKD. There are 15 residues in the CDR3.